The entry below gives a single T cell receptor (beta chain) sequence along with its context. This record belongs to a study of blood T cell repertoires in COVID-19. Germline-derived CDR1 and CDR2 are MNHEY and SMNVEV (reference sequence). The CDR3 spans 16 residues. V lost 6 bases to trimming and J lost 3 bases; unmatched junction nucleotides: 9. Libraries were prepared by immunoSEQ multiplex PCR; TCRdb keeps only in-frame clonotypes and omits some of them. The sample shows about 150,000 clones, around 87% of them seen only once. Sequencing input: peripheral blood. This sequence joins TRBV27 and TRBJ2-1; the match to TRBD2 covers 9 bases. The origin of this receptor is a man older than 75 with acute or convalescent COVID-19. The CDR3 DNA follows: TGTGCCAGCAGCCCCCTTAGCGGGAGTATCTACAATGAGCAGTTCTTC. This encodes CASSPLSGSIYNEQFF.